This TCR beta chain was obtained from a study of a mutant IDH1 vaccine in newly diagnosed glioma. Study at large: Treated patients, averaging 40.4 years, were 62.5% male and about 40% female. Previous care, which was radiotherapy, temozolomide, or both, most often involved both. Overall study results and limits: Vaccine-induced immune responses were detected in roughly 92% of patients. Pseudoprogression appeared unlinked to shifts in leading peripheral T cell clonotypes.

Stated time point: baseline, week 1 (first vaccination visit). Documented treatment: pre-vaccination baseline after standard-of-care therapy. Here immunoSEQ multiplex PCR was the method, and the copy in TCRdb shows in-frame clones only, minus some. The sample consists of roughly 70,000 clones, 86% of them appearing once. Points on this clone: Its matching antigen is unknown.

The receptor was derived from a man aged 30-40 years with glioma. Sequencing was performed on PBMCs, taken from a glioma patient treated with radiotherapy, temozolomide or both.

Here the CDR3 reads CASSFGRGVSQYF. The CDR3 bases are TGTGCCAGCAGCTTCGGCCGGGGGGTTAGTCAGTATTTT. V gene TRBV5-6 combines with J gene TRBJ2-3, with 7 positions matching TRBD2. V dropped 2 bases and J dropped 12; count of bases not matched to a gene: 9. There are 13 residues in the CDR3. Germline-derived CDR1 and CDR2 are SGHDT and YYEEEE.